Reported below is one T cell receptor beta chain. This entry is derived from a study of T cells in narcolepsy. Per germline, CDR1 SGHRS and CDR2 YFSETQ. This CDR3 has 17 amino acids. V dropped 0 bases and J dropped 4 bases, with 19 bases sitting between them. The protocol was immunoSEQ multiplex PCR, while the TCRdb copy is restricted to in-frame clones and leaves out a portion. Counted here are approximately 28,000 clones, around 78% occurring once; the ten biggest clones make up nearly 3.5%. The sequencing sample was made of CD45RA- memory CD4+ T cells from PBMCs. This sequence joins TRBV5-1 and TRBJ1-2, with a possible D match to TRBD1 (5 bases). The origin of this receptor is a human donor with narcolepsy. CDR3: CASSLGTLGSGAYGYTF. The CDR3 coding sequence is TGCGCCAGCAGCTTGGGAACCCTGGGGAGTGGGGCCTATGGCTACACCTTC.